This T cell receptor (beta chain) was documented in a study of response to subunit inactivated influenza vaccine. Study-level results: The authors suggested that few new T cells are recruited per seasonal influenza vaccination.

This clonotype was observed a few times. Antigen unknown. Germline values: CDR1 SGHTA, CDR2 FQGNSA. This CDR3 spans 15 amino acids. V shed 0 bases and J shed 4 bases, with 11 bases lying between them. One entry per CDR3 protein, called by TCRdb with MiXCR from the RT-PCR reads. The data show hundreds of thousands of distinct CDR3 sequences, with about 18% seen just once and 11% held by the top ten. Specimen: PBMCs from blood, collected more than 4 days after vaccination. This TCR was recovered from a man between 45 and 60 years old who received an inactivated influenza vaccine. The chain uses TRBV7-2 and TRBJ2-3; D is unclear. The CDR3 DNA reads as TGTGCCAGCAGCTTAGCGCTCAGAACTGCAGATACGCAGTATTTT. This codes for CASSLALRTADTQYF.